The next 23 T cell receptor beta chains were all read from a single sample in a study of lymphopenia after photon versus proton radiotherapy. Method: immunoSEQ multiplex PCR; TCRdb's copy keeps in-frame clones and lacks some. This table has 65,000 to 90,000 clones, roughly 90% appearing once. The sequenced sample was peripheral blood, obtained from a patient treated with photon-based radiotherapy. The receptors stem from a woman aged 40-49 years with cholangiocarcinoma.

This sequence joins TRBV30 and TRBJ1-4; D gene uncertain. The CDR3 totals 15 residues. The V end lost 0 bases, the J end lost 7 bases, and 15 bases lay between the germline ends. CDR1 is GTSNPN and CDR2 is SVGIG in the germline V gene (reference sequence). This chain's CDR3 is CAWSVGALGGEKLFF. The CDR3 DNA is TGTGCCTGGAGTGTCGGAGCCCTCGGAGGTGAAAAACTGTTTTTT.

J is TRBJ1-1 and V is TRBV18, with D unresolved. Germline loops: CDR1 KGHSH, CDR2 LQKENI. V lost 2 bases, J lost 7 bases, and 11 bases lay in between. The length of the CDR3 is 13 residues. The CDR3 DNA reads as TGTGCCAGCTCACCATTCGCAAGGGTTGAAGCTTTCTTT. This sequence encodes CASSPFARVEAFF.

The rearrangement joins TRBV27 to TRBJ2-7; weak D call: TRBD2 (6 bases). V lost 6 bases and J lost 2, with 20 bases in between. The germline CDR1 and CDR2 sequences are MNHEY and SMNVEV (reference sequence). The CDR3 is 16 amino acids. CDR3 sequence (DNA): TGTGCCAGCAGGGACGCCGGGGGAGGAGGCCCCTACGAGCAGTACTTC. Translation: CASRDAGGGGPYEQYF.

DNA of the CDR3: TGTGCCAGCAGCCCCATGGGGCAGGGGAGTGAAAAACTGTTTTTT. Residues: CASSPMGQGSEKLFF. The chain links TRBV7-9 to TRBJ1-4, with D tentatively TRBD1 (6 bases). Trimming stripped 5 bases from V and 7 bases from J, with 17 bases between. The V gene's germline CDR1 is SEHNR and CDR2 FQNEAQ (reference sequence). The length of the CDR3 is 15 residues.

This rearrangement joins TRBV10-3 to TRBJ2-5; perhaps TRBD2 as D (6 bases). CDR1 is ENHRY and CDR2 is SYGVKD in the germline V gene. The CDR3 runs 16 residues. The V gene lost 0 bases and the J gene lost 6 bases, with 17 bases spanning the gap. CDR3 nucleotides: TGTGCCATCAGTGAGTCCGACGTCGCGGGGAGGAAGACCCAGTACTTC. Its protein product is CAISESDVAGRKTQYF.

The rearrangement joins TRBV28 to TRBJ1-3; D perhaps matches TRBD1 (6 bases). Trimming cost V 6 bases and J 0 bases, with 15 bases left between them. Germline V gene data show CDR1 as MDHEN and CDR2 as SYDVKM. CDR3 length: 16 amino acids. The CDR3 is CASSLGGLNSGNTIYF. DNA for the CDR3: TGTGCCAGCAGCCTAGGGGGTTTGAACTCTGGAAACACCATATATTTT.

The chain employs TRBV19 and TRBJ1-1; D gene uncertain. The CDR3 is made up of 12 amino acids. The V and J ends lost 2 bases and 5 bases respectively, with 6 bases between them. Germline values: CDR1 LNHDA, CDR2 SQIVND (reference sequence). The CDR3 region is CASSIRGTEAFF. CDR3 nucleotide sequence: TGTGCCAGTAGTATACGCGGGACTGAAGCTTTCTTT.

This chain uses TRBV27 with TRBJ2-1; perhaps TRBD2 as D (6 bases). The CDR3 is 15 residues long. The ends were cut back, 7 bases at V and 0 bases at J, with 13 bases in the middle. Germline V gives CDR1 MNHEY, CDR2 SMNVEV (reference sequence). The CDR3 loop reads CASTRSGISYNEQFF. Written as DNA, the CDR3 is TGTGCCAGCACCCGTAGCGGTATCTCCTACAATGAGCAGTTCTTC.

A few counts support this clone. The CDR3 DNA reads TGTGCCAGCAGTGAATTCGTAGGGAAAGCTTTCTTT. It yields the protein CASSEFVGKAFF. The chain joins TRBV6-1 to TRBJ1-1; D is uncertain. Trimming pared 2 bases from V and 9 bases from J, leaving 10 bases between. Germline V gene data show CDR1 as MNHNS and CDR2 as SASEGT. The length of the CDR3 is 12 residues.

V usage is TRBV5-1 and J usage is TRBJ1-1, with D unresolved. In germline, CDR1 is SGHRS, CDR2 YFSETQ. Trimming took off 3 bases at V and 8 bases at J, with 11 bases between the two ends. The CDR3 runs 12 residues. The CDR3 spells CASSYDGAEAFF. In DNA form, the CDR3 reads TGCGCCAGCAGCTACGACGGTGCCGAAGCTTTCTTT.

The V and J genes are TRBV4-3 and TRBJ2-1; D might be TRBD2 (6 bases). Germline V gene lookup returns CDR1 LGHNA and CDR2 YSLEER. This CDR3 has 12 amino acids. V was cut by 1 base and J by 11 bases, with 9 bases left in between. The CDR3 loop reads CASSQGRGQQFF. CDR3 bases: TGCGCCAGCAGCCAAGGGAGGGGTCAGCAGTTCTTC.

This clone came up a few times. V is TRBV6-4 and J is TRBJ2-1; D is perhaps TRBD1 (6 bases). The germline CDR1 and CDR2 sequences are MRHNA and SNTAGT. The CDR3 has 16 amino acids. V lost 3 bases to trimming and J lost 5 bases, with 17 bases between them. Here the CDR3 DNA reads TGTGCCAGCAGTGAATCCGACAGGTTACCCCACAATGAGCAGTTCTTC. Translated, it gives CASSESDRLPHNEQFF.

This clone was observed once. This chain uses TRBV9 with TRBJ1-2; a weak D match, TRBD1 (5 bases). Germline CDR1 is SGDLS and CDR2 is YYNGEE. This CDR3 is 16 amino acids long. Trimming removed 0 bases from V and 1 base from J, with 13 bases in between. CDR3 residues: CASSVGPQQVNYGYTF. In nucleotides, the CDR3 is TGTGCCAGCAGCGTAGGACCCCAACAGGTTAACTATGGCTACACCTTC. Using reference TRBV9 and TRBJ1-2 for the parts outside the CDR3, the full variable domain is DSGVTQTPKHLITATGQRVTLRCSPRSGDLSVYWYQQSLDQGLQFLIQYYNGEERAKGNILERFSAQQFPDLHSELNLSSLELGDSALYFCASSVGPQQVNYGYTFGSGTRLTVV.

This chain links TRBV9 with TRBJ2-7; 8 bases are shared with TRBD2. This CDR3 is built from 14 residues. The J segment lost 5 bases and the V segment lost 3 bases, leaving 7 bases of the junction unmatched. In germline, CDR1 is SGDLS, CDR2 YYNGEE. CDR3 loop: CASSAGGLGNEQYF. The CDR3 DNA reads as TGTGCCAGCAGCGCGGGGGGGCTCGGAAACGAGCAGTACTTC. The whole variable domain, filled in from reference TRBV9 and TRBJ2-7, reads DSGVTQTPKHLITATGQRVTLRCSPRSGDLSVYWYQQSLDQGLQFLIQYYNGEERAKGNILERFSAQQFPDLHSELNLSSLELGDSALYFCASSAGGLGNEQYFGPGTRLTVT.

This chain links TRBV29-1 with TRBJ1-1; D is uncertain. Germline CDR1 reads SQVTM; CDR2 reads ANQGSEA. This CDR3 is built from 14 residues. V was trimmed by 4 bases and J by 5 bases, leaving 17 bases between them. The CDR3 here is CSVGRERPGTEAFF. The CDR3, as DNA: TGCAGCGTTGGACGAGAAAGGCCGGGTACTGAAGCTTTCTTT.

This clone was seen only once. The chain combines TRBV7-8 with TRBJ1-5; TRBD1 matches 7 bases. There are 13 residues in the CDR3. Losses at the gene ends were 5 bases for V and 15 bases for J; bases not matched to a gene: 13. Germline-derived CDR1 and CDR2 are SGHVS and FQNEAQ. This chain's CDR3 is CASSPREGAGWHF. CDR3 coding DNA: TGTGCCAGCAGCCCACGGGAGGGGGCGGGTTGGCATTTT. Filled out from reference TRBV7-8 and TRBJ1-5, the complete variable domain reads GAGVSQSPRYKVAKRGQDVALRCDPISGHVSLFWYQQALGQGPEFLTYFQNEAQLDKSGLPSDRFFAERPEGSVSTLKIQRTQQEDSAVYLCASSPREGAGWHFGDGTRLSIL.

The chain uses TRBV29-1 and TRBJ2-1; 7 bases line up with TRBD2. The germline V gene has CDR1 SQVTM and CDR2 ANQGSEA. The CDR3 extends over 15 amino acids. V shed 4 bases and J 7 bases; nucleotides not matched to a gene: 13. The CDR3 nucleotides are TGCAGCGTTGGGGGTGGTTTCTTGGGACTAAATGAGCAGTTCTTC. Translated: CSVGGGFLGLNEQFF.

The J gene is TRBJ1-6, the V gene TRBV12-2. TRBV12-2 is tagged as a pseudogene. The CDR3 spans 17 residues. CDR3 loop: CASRLRRGAGKDSPLHF. The CDR3 nucleotides are TGTGCAAGTCGCCTAAGGAGGGGGGCAGGGAAAGACTCACCCCTCCACTTT.

The chain combines TRBV18 with TRBJ1-1; TRBD1 matches 9 bases. Germline values: CDR1 KGHSH, CDR2 LQKENI. V lost 0 bases to trimming and J lost 1 base; unmatched junction nucleotides: 3. This CDR3 is built from 16 residues. DNA of the CDR3: TGTGCCAGCTCACCACCGGGACAGGGAACGAACACTGAAGCTTTCTTT. It encodes CASSPPGQGTNTEAFF.

The gene calls are TRBV6-6 and TRBJ2-7, with a weak D call TRBD1 (5 bases). Germline V gene sequence: CDR1 MNHNY, CDR2 SVGAGI (reference sequence). Trimming stripped 6 bases from V and 3 bases from J, with 12 bases between. The CDR3 is made up of 13 amino acids. CDR3 protein: CASSRFDSYEQYF. CDR3 bases: TGTGCCAGCAGCCGATTTGACAGCTACGAGCAGTACTTC.

CDR3 nucleotides: TGTGCCAGCAGCTCCGGGACAGGGGTCACCGGGGAGCTGTTTTTT. Its translation: CASSSGTGVTGELFF. The chain joins TRBV11-2 to TRBJ2-2, with 10 positions matching TRBD1. The CDR3 sequence is 15 residues long. The V gene's germline CDR1 is SGHAT and CDR2 FQNNGV. The V gene end was trimmed by 4 bases and the J gene end by 4 bases; junction bases not matched to a gene: 3.

The V and J genes are TRBV20-1 and TRBJ2-7; D gene uncertain. Per germline, CDR1 DFQATT and CDR2 SNEGSKA (reference sequence). V was trimmed by 5 bases and J by 2 bases, leaving 7 bases between them. CDR3 length: 11 amino acids. CDR3 bases: TGCAGTGCTCCACTCACCTACGAGCAGTACTTC. Its translation: CSAPLTYEQYF.

V is TRBV5-1 and J is TRBJ2-2; 9 nucleotides match TRBD2. Per germline, CDR1 SGHRS and CDR2 YFSETQ. The CDR3 length is 17 residues. The junction had 10 bases not matched to a gene; V was cut back by 3 bases and J by 4 bases. CDR3 sequence: CASSSSTSGVSTGELFF. DNA of the CDR3: TGCGCCAGCAGCTCTTCGACTAGCGGAGTCAGCACCGGGGAGCTGTTTTTT. Full variable domain (missing parts from reference TRBV5-1 and TRBJ2-2): KAGVTQTPRYLIKTRGQQVTLSCSPISGHRSVSWYQQTPGQGLQFLFEYFSETQRNKGNFPGRFSGRQFSNSRSEMNVSTLELGDSALYLCASSSSTSGVSTGELFFGEGSRLTVL.